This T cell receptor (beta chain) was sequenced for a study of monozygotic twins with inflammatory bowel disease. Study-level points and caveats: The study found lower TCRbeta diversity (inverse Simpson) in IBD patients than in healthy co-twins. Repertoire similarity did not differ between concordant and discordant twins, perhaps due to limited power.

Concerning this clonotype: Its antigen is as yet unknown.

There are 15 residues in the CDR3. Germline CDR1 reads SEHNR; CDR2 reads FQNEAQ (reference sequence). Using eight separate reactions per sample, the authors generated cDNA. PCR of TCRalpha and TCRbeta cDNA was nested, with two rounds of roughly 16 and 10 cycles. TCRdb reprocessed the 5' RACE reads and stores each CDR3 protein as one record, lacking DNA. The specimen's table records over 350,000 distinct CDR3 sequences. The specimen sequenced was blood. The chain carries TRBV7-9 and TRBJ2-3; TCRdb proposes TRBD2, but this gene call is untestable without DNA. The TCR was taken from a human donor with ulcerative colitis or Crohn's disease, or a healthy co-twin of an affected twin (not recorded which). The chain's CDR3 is CASSPSGLDTDTQYF.